The clone carrying this TCR beta chain came up once. Its antigen is as yet unknown. The sample is drawn from a study of vaccination effects on CD4 cells after COVID-19. CDR3 length: 16 amino acids. V shed 7 bases and J 5 bases; nucleotides not matched to a gene: 10. Germline V gene data show CDR1 as LGHDT and CDR2 as YNNKEL (reference sequence). Profiled with immunoSEQ multiplex PCR; TCRdb holds only in-frame clones, not every one. Among some 68,000 clones listed, around 80% were seen once. Sequencing in the ViraFEST assay came after antigen-specific CD4+ T cells had been expanded with viral peptide pools, which were used to stimulate PBMC. On day 10 of culture, CD4+ T cells were separated out. Subjects were given two BNT162b2 or mRNA-1273 vaccine doses.

This chain links TRBV3-1 (or the pseudogene TRBV3-2) with TRBJ2-5, with 13 bases identical to TRBD2. The receptor was derived from a human donor who received a COVID-19 vaccine. The sample consisted of CD4+ T cells from PBMCs cultured with HCoV-229E spike peptides, taken after COVID-19 vaccination. The CDR3: CASISTSGGRKETQYF. The CDR3 nucleotides are TGTGCCAGCATCTCGACTAGCGGGGGGCGTAAGGAGACCCAGTACTTC.